This is a list of T cell receptor beta chains from one sample in a study of lymphopenia after photon versus proton radiotherapy. The data were produced by immunoSEQ multiplex PCR, yet TCRdb's version contains in-frame clones alone and is incomplete. The table has approximately 160,000 clones, approximately 91% seen once; the top ten hold about 4.4%. The sequencing used peripheral blood, collected from a patient treated with photon-based radiotherapy. The receptors here all came from a man between 45 and 60 years old with gastric cancer. The CDR3 runs from the conserved cysteine through the conserved F or W. The D gene is left open where the match is weak. The size of a clone is reported for some rows only, either as once, few or many, or as a class for expanded clones.

TRBV29-1	NA	TRBD1	TRBJ2-1	CSVRQGHGDNEQFF	TGCAGCGTTCGACAGGGACATGGGGACAATGAGCAGTTCTTC
TRBV6-6	NA	TRBD1	TRBJ2-1	CASSYSQGADNEQFF	TGTGCCAGCAGTTACTCACAGGGGGCGGACAATGAGCAGTTCTTC
TRBV5-1	NA	NA	TRBJ1-3	CASSLVGDSLPSGNTIYF	TGCGCCAGCAGCTTGGTCGGGGACTCACTCCCCTCTGGAAACACCATATATTTT
TRBV19	NA	TRBD1	TRBJ2-7	CASSSGQVHQF	TGTGCCAGTAGTAGCGGACAGGTCCACCAATTC
TRBV27	NA	TRBD2	TRBJ2-1	CASSLSPGRFYNEQFF	TGTGCCAGCAGTTTATCACCCGGGAGGTTCTACAATGAGCAGTTCTTC
TRBV5-1	NA	NA	TRBJ1-3	CASSLAGKISGNTIYF	TGCGCCAGCAGCTTGGCAGGGAAGATCTCTGGAAACACCATATATTTT
TRBV19	NA	NA	TRBJ2-6	CASSLPGVGANVLTF	TGTGCCAGTTCCCTTCCGGGGGTTGGGGCCAACGTCCTGACTTTC
TRBV5-1	NA	NA	TRBJ2-7	CASSRIVGQSEEQYF	TGCGCCAGCAGCCGGATAGTAGGACAATCGGAGGAGCAGTACTTC
TRBV29-1	NA	NA	TRBJ2-3	CSVDSGGTDTQYF	TGCAGCGTTGATTCCGGGGGAACAGATACGCAGTATTTT
TRBV18	NA	NA	TRBJ1-1	CASSPDVNTEAFF	TGTGCCAGCTCACCGGATGTAAACACTGAAGCTTTCTTT
TRBV6-6	NA	TRBD1	TRBJ1-5	CASSYGGTASNQPQHF	TGTGCCAGCAGTTACGGCGGGACAGCTAGCAATCAGCCCCAGCATTTT
TRBV30	NA	NA	TRBJ1-4	CAWSGTEWEEKLFF	TGTGCCTGGAGTGGGACCGAATGGGAAGAAAAACTGTTTTTT
TRBV5-1	once	NA	TRBJ2-3	CASSLTGAVADTQYF	TGCGCCAGCAGCTTAACGGGGGCTGTGGCAGATACGCAGTATTTT
TRBV19	NA	NA	TRBJ1-1	CASKVLGANTEAFF	TGTGCCAGTAAAGTCCTGGGGGCGAACACTGAAGCTTTCTTT
TRBV7-2	NA	NA	TRBJ2-7	CASSLGAGYEQYF	TGTGCCAGCAGCTTAGGGGCTGGTTACGAGCAGTACTTC
TRBV27	NA	TRBD2	TRBJ2-1	CASSSPGLGNEQFF	TGTGCCAGCAGTTCACCGGGACTAGGGAATGAGCAGTTCTTC
TRBV27	NA	TRBD1	TRBJ1-2	CASSLEGAGGYTF	TGTGCCAGCAGTTTAGAGGGGGCTGGGGGCTACACCTTC
TRBV7-8	NA	NA	TRBJ1-1	CASSSTAGQNTEAFF	TGTGCCAGCAGCTCAACAGCGGGCCAGAACACTGAAGCTTTCTTT
TRBV6-5	NA	TRBD1	TRBJ2-7	CASRGGTGFGQYF	TGTGCCAGCAGAGGGGGCACCGGATTCGGGCAGTACTTC
TRBV12-5	NA	NA	TRBJ1-5	CASGLVLGSRNQPQHF	TGTGCTAGTGGTTTGGTGTTAGGCAGTCGCAATCAGCCCCAGCATTTT
TRBV20-1	NA	NA	TRBJ2-7	CSATTSYEQYF	TGCAGTGCTACAACGTCCTACGAGCAGTACTTC
TRBV9	NA	NA	TRBJ1-3	CASSVNRDSGNTIYF	TGTGCCAGCAGCGTAAACAGGGACTCTGGAAACACCATATATTTT
TRBV7-9	NA	TRBD2	TRBJ2-1	CASSLGGRALGPYNEQFF	TGTGCCAGCAGCTTAGGCGGGAGGGCCTTAGGGCCTTACAATGAGCAGTTCTTC
TRBV27	once	TRBD2	TRBJ2-2	CASGRGTSDTGELFF	TGTGCCAGCGGGAGGGGGACTAGCGACACCGGGGAGCTGTTTTTT
TRBV9	NA	NA	TRBJ2-7	CASSGSLGYEQYF	TGTGCCAGCAGCGGATCCCTAGGCTACGAGCAGTACTTC
TRBV27	NA	TRBD1	TRBJ1-5	CASSLRQGANGNQPQHF	TGTGCCAGCAGTCTACGACAGGGGGCGAACGGCAATCAGCCCCAGCATTTT
TRBV10-3	NA	NA	TRBJ1-5	CAISETGSQPQHF	TGTGCCATCAGTGAAACAGGGAGTCAGCCCCAGCATTTT
TRBV4-2	NA	TRBD2	TRBJ2-7	CASSQAATSGVPYEQYF	TGTGCCAGCAGCCAAGCAGCGACTAGCGGGGTTCCCTACGAGCAGTACTTC
TRBV7-9	NA	NA	TRBJ1-2	CASGYLRRDYGYTF	TGTGCCAGCGGTTACCTCCGGAGGGACTATGGCTACACCTTC
TRBV14	NA	NA	TRBJ2-2	CASSQDGPRTGELFF	TGTGCCAGCAGCCAAGATGGCCCCAGAACCGGGGAGCTGTTTTTT
TRBV2	NA	NA	TRBJ1-2	CASSEKLGPTGGYTF	TGTGCCAGCAGTGAAAAACTGGGGCCAACTGGCGGCTACACCTTC
TRBV2	NA	NA	TRBJ2-7	CASRGNGAYEQYF	TGTGCCAGCAGGGGGAACGGGGCCTACGAGCAGTACTTC
TRBV11-2	few	NA	TRBJ2-1	CASSLDGGAGRYNEQFF	TGTGCCAGCAGTCTAGATGGGGGTGCAGGGCGCTACAATGAGCAGTTCTTC
TRBV19	NA	NA	TRBJ2-4	CASSMTASLAKNIQYF	TGTGCCAGTAGTATGACGGCCAGCTTAGCCAAAAACATTCAGTACTTC
TRBV2	NA	NA	TRBJ1-1	CASSLIGVNTEAFF	TGTGCCAGCAGCCTGATAGGGGTGAACACTGAAGCTTTCTTT
TRBV4-3	NA	NA	TRBJ1-1	CASSQGMNTEAFF	TGCGCCAGCAGCCAAGGGATGAACACTGAAGCTTTCTTT
TRBV19	NA	TRBD1	TRBJ1-1	CATRGQLYTEAFF	TGTGCCACCCGGGGACAGTTATACACTGAAGCTTTCTTT
TRBV6-4	NA	TRBD1	TRBJ2-5	CASSDSRTGGVETQYF	TGTGCCAGCAGCGACTCGAGGACAGGGGGTGTCGAGACCCAGTACTTC
TRBV2	NA	NA	TRBJ2-2	CASSILGTGELFF	TGTGCCAGCAGCATACTAGGCACCGGGGAGCTGTTTTTT
TRBV16	few	NA	TRBJ1-5	CASSQLQSNQPQHF	TGTGCCAGCAGCCAATTACAGAGCAATCAGCCCCAGCATTTT
TRBV28	NA	NA	TRBJ2-5	CASSFGFRLRETQYF	TGTGCCAGCAGTTTCGGGTTTCGCCTCCGGGAGACCCAGTACTTC
TRBV7-3	once	TRBD2	TRBJ2-1	CASSLAGVVKEQFF	TGTGCCAGCAGCCTAGCGGGAGTGGTGAAGGAGCAGTTCTTC
TRBV9	NA	TRBD2	TRBJ2-1	CASSVPGLADNEQFF	TGTGCCAGCAGCGTACCCGGACTAGCGGACAATGAGCAGTTCTTC
TRBV2	NA	NA	TRBJ1-2	CASSLRGGNGYTF	TGTGCCAGCAGCCTTAGGGGGGGAAATGGCTACACCTTC